This T cell receptor beta chain stems from a study of low-dose radiotherapy and immunotherapy resistance in tumors. The overall study: While receiving nivolumab 240 mg every two weeks, patients also received ipilimumab 1 mg/kg every six weeks, both intravenously. Every two weeks, the protocol called for intravenous cyclophosphamide at 200 mg/m2. It was given one day before each radiation and immunotherapy administration.

The V gene lost 4 bases and the J gene lost 1 base, with 11 bases spanning the gap. The CDR3 consists of 14 residues. Germline-derived CDR1 and CDR2 are SGHRS and YFSETQ. The time point denotes: after trial treatment. The treatment: LDRT plus nivolumab, ipilimumab, low-dose cyclophosphamide and aspirin (RACIN trial). The therapy administered to donors comprised nivolumab, ipilimumab, aspirin, low-dose cyclophosphamide and low-dose radiotherapy. TRAV- and TRBV-specific primers, spanning alpha and beta chains, primed first-strand cDNA. TCR amplification involved 20 PCR cycles with a constant-region primer and V-primer adapter. It was by in vitro transcription that isolated mRNA was amplified. MiXCR, applied by TCRdb to the reads, yields one record per CDR3 protein. Of 45,000 or so distinct CDR3 sequences in the sample, less than 30% were seen once.

V is TRBV5-1 and J is TRBJ1-1, with a possible D match to TRBD1 (5 bases). Sequences were derived from PBMCs, sampled after low-dose radiotherapy plus immunotherapy. This clonotype was sampled from a male donor with prostate cancer. CDR3 loop: CASSQGTANTEAFF. The DNA for the CDR3 is TGCGCCAGCAGCCAAGGGACGGCGAACACTGAAGCTTTCTTT.